The 8 T cell receptor beta chains reported below all come from one sample, sequenced in a study of blood T cell repertoires in COVID-19. Profiling relied on immunoSEQ multiplex PCR, and the TCRdb table lists in-frame clones only, not all of them. The table lists 150,000 to 200,000 clones, approximately 90% of them singletons. Sample: PBMCs or T cells enriched from blood (not recorded which). The receptor set was obtained from a woman between 45 and 60 years old who had recovered from COVID-19.

V and J are TRBV24-1 and TRBJ2-1, with D tentatively TRBD1 (5 bases). Trimming cost V 5 bases and J 5 bases, with 12 bases left between them. Germline CDR1 KGHDR, CDR2 SFDVKD. This CDR3 is 14 amino acids long. Written as DNA, the CDR3 is TGTGCCACCAGTGGGGGCAGCCAGAACAATGAGCAGTTCTTC. Protein sequence: CATSGGSQNNEQFF.

The rearrangement uses TRBV5-1 and TRBJ2-3; TRBD1 aligns across 9 bases. In germline, CDR1 is SGHRS, CDR2 YFSETQ. The V and J ends lost 4 bases and 2 bases, in that order; junction bases with no gene match: 5. The CDR3 contains 15 residues. CDR3 DNA sequence: TGCGCCAGCAGCACGGGACAGGGCTTCACAGATACGCAGTATTTT. Translating it yields CASSTGQGFTDTQYF. Full variable domain (outside the CDR3, taken from reference TRBV5-1 and TRBJ2-3): KAGVTQTPRYLIKTRGQQVTLSCSPISGHRSVSWYQQTPGQGLQFLFEYFSETQRNKGNFPGRFSGRQFSNSRSEMNVSTLELGDSALYLCASSTGQGFTDTQYFGPGTRLTVL.

This clone was seen once. V gene TRBV5-8 combines with J gene TRBJ2-6; a weak D match, TRBD2 (5 bases). The CDR3 loop spans 17 amino acids. Germline V gene sequence: CDR1 SGHTS, CDR2 YDEGEE. Between the trimmed V and J ends, which lost 2 bases and 1 base, there was a span of 13 bases. The CDR3, as DNA: TGTGCCAGCAGCTTACTAGTGTCGGTTTCTGGGGCCAACGTCCTGACTTTC. It specifies CASSLLVSVSGANVLTF.

The chain employs TRBV14 and TRBJ2-2, with TRBD1 identical over 8 bases. CDR3 length: 14 residues. With V trimmed by 4 bases and J by 6 bases, 4 bases remained unmatched. From germline, CDR1 is SGHDN and CDR2 FVKESK. This chain's CDR3 is CASSPWTGPGELFF. The DNA for the CDR3 is TGTGCCAGCAGCCCGTGGACAGGGCCCGGGGAGCTGTTTTTT.

V is TRBV5-1 and J is TRBJ1-1; tentative D call: TRBD1 (5 bases). Germline values: CDR1 SGHRS, CDR2 YFSETQ. V was clipped by 1 base and J by 1 base, with 14 bases between them. The CDR3 has 16 residues. CDR3 protein: CASSLLPGTTNTEAFF. Here the CDR3 DNA reads TGCGCCAGCAGCTTGTTACCAGGGACTACGAACACTGAAGCTTTCTTT.

The chain is built from TRBV9 and TRBJ1-3, with D possibly TRBD1 on 6 matching bases. There are 16 residues in the CDR3. Germline CDR1 is SGDLS and CDR2 is YYNGEE. V was pared by 2 bases and J by 2 bases, with 14 bases between. The CDR3 sequence is CASSVKGGPPGNTIYF. In DNA, the CDR3 is TGTGCCAGCAGCGTTAAGGGGGGGCCTCCTGGAAACACCATATATTTT. Complete variable domain (other parts from reference TRBV9 and TRBJ1-3): DSGVTQTPKHLITATGQRVTLRCSPRSGDLSVYWYQQSLDQGLQFLIQYYNGEERAKGNILERFSAQQFPDLHSELNLSSLELGDSALYFCASSVKGGPPGNTIYFGEGSWLTVV.

The chain carries TRBV18 and TRBJ1-4; D call uncertain. The CDR3 is 14 residues long. V gave up 2 bases and J gave up 6 bases, with 10 bases separating them. Looked up from germline, CDR1 is KGHSH and CDR2 is LQKENI. CDR3 sequence (DNA): TGTGCCAGCTCACCAAATGCGGTCGATGAAAAACTGTTTTTT. Its translation: CASSPNAVDEKLFF.

This clone was recorded only once. V gene TRBV4-1 combines with J gene TRBJ2-1; perhaps TRBD2 as D (6 bases). V was trimmed by 3 bases and J by 0 bases, leaving 12 bases between them. This CDR3 spans 16 amino acids. Germline assignment: CDR1 MGHRA and CDR2 YSYEKL. The CDR3 coding sequence is TGCGCCAGCAGCCATATGGGACTCCGCTCCTACAATGAGCAGTTCTTC. Translation: CASSHMGLRSYNEQFF.